Below, 21 T cell receptor beta chains from the same sample are listed, as sequenced in a study of T-cell memory formation after mild COVID-19. A single record per CDR3 protein comes from TCRdb applying MiXCR to the 5' RACE reads. The sample holds about 350,000 distinct CDR3 sequences, roughly 20% seen once. Sequencing was performed on PBMCs or a T cell subset sorted from them (not recorded which). The receptors were gathered from a man younger than 30 who had mild COVID-19 (a few samples of this study predate the infection). Cell type and time point are not known.

The genes are TRBV5-1 and TRBJ2-7; TRBD2 matches 7 bases. The CDR3 length is 14 residues. Germline V gene lookup returns CDR1 SGHRS and CDR2 YFSETQ. V was pared by 1 base and J by 5 bases, with 6 bases of the junction left unmatched. The CDR3 spells CASSLNQGGDEQYF. The CDR3 coding sequence is TGCGCCAGCAGCTTGAATCAGGGAGGGGACGAGCAGTACTTC.

This clonotype was counted only a few times. The CDR3 bases are TGTGCCAGCAGCTTATTCGAGGGCGCAGATACGCAGTATTTT. It yields the protein CASSLFEGADTQYF. This chain links TRBV7-3 with TRBJ2-3; possible D gene TRBD2, 5 bases. Trimming removed 2 bases at V and 4 bases at J, with 10 bases between. CDR1 SGHTA and CDR2 FQGTGA come from the germline V gene. The CDR3 loop spans 14 amino acids.

This clonotype has only a few counts. The genes are TRBV5-1 and TRBJ1-3, with D possibly being TRBD1 (5 bases). Germline-derived CDR1 and CDR2 are SGHRS and YFSETQ. Trimming removed 4 bases at V and 2 bases at J, with 13 bases between. CDR3 length: 15 residues. DNA of the CDR3: TGCGCCAGCAGCCCAGAACCGGGGCCTGGAAACACCATATATTTT. Protein product: CASSPEPGPGNTIYF.

The CDR3 nucleotides are TGTGCCAGCACCCCCCAATCTCCGAACACTGAAGCTTTCTTT. Protein sequence: CASTPQSPNTEAFF. The chain uses TRBV9 and TRBJ1-1, with no clear D. CDR1 is SGDLS, CDR2 YYNGEE, per germline. This CDR3 is 14 amino acids long. Trimming shortened V by 6 bases and J by 1 base, and 13 bases separated the two germline ends.

This clonotype occurred a few times. This chain links TRBV12-3 or TRBV12-4 with TRBJ2-5; 10 positions match TRBD2. V lost 6 bases and J lost 2; bases outside the gene matches: 6. The CDR3 spans 15 residues. As DNA, the CDR3 is TGTGCCAGCAGCCAGCGGGGGGGCGATCAAGAGACCCAGTACTTC. Its protein is CASSQRGGDQETQYF.

This chain joins TRBV6-5 and TRBJ2-5; TRBD1 agrees at 7 bases. CDR1 MNHEY and CDR2 SVGAGI come from the germline V gene. CDR3 length equals 15 residues. The V gene end was trimmed by 5 bases and the J gene end by 2 bases; junction bases not matched to a gene: 8. The CDR3 protein is CASSPDRVRQETQYF. The CDR3 region has the DNA TGTGCCAGCAGTCCCGACAGGGTTAGGCAAGAGACCCAGTACTTC.

CDR3 nucleotide sequence: TGTGCCAGCAGCTCACTAGCGGGGTTAGATACGCAGTATTTT. Its protein is CASSSLAGLDTQYF. The V and J genes are TRBV5-6 and TRBJ2-3; 10 bases line up with TRBD2. From germline, CDR1 is SGHDT and CDR2 YYEEEE. V lost 3 bases, J lost 5 bases, and 3 bases stayed unmatched. The CDR3 extends over 14 amino acids.

This clonotype was found a few times. The chain links TRBV4-1 to TRBJ2-7, with 7 bases matching TRBD1. The CDR3 runs to 15 residues. Looked up from germline, CDR1 is MGHRA and CDR2 is YSYEKL. V lost 4 bases, J lost 0 bases, and 6 bases stayed unmatched. The chain's CDR3 is CASSPNRGSSYEQYF. The CDR3 nucleotides are TGCGCCAGCAGCCCCAACAGGGGCAGCTCCTACGAGCAGTACTTC.

The chain employs TRBV9 and TRBJ2-3, with D maybe TRBD2 (6 bases). Per germline, CDR1 SGDLS and CDR2 YYNGEE. V shed 1 base and J shed 0 bases, with 12 bases lying between them. The CDR3 is 16 amino acids. CDR3 in amino acids: CASSVMAGRSTDTQYF. DNA for the CDR3: TGTGCCAGCAGCGTAATGGCAGGGAGGAGCACAGATACGCAGTATTTT.

Worth noting for this clonotype: At one end the junction does not follow the germline gene, possibly because of a read error. The chain links TRBV7-2 to TRBJ1-1, with D tentatively TRBD1 (6 bases). Germline loops: CDR1 SGHTA, CDR2 FQGNSA. CDR3 length: 14 amino acids. For the CDR3, the DNA is TGTTCCAGCAGCTTAGGGGGACAGAACACTGAAGCTTTCTTT. Its protein is CSSSLGGQNTEAFF.

This clonotype was seen a single time. The CDR3 DNA follows: TGTGCCAGCAGGCAGGGTTGGACCGGGGAGCTGTTTTTT. This translates into CASRQGWTGELFF. The J gene is TRBJ2-2, the V gene TRBV6-6; possible D gene TRBD1, 5 bases. Germline-derived CDR1 and CDR2 are MNHNY and SVGAGI (reference sequence). The CDR3 loop spans 13 amino acids. V was shortened by 6 bases and J by 5 bases, with 10 bases between the two germline ends.

This clonotype occurred many times. The chain carries TRBV20-1 and TRBJ1-1; no reliable D call. The CDR3 spans 13 residues. V was cut by 4 bases and J by 0 bases, with 9 bases left in between. Germline V gene lookup returns CDR1 DFQATT and CDR2 SNEGSKA (reference sequence). CDR3 protein: CSAMVAMNTEAFF. DNA of the CDR3: TGCAGTGCTATGGTGGCCATGAACACTGAAGCTTTCTTT.

Many counts were recorded for this clonotype. V is TRBV7-9 and J is TRBJ2-7; D possibly corresponds to TRBD2 (5 bases). V dropped 6 bases and J dropped 4 bases, with 10 bases sitting between them. CDR3 size: 12 residues. Germline V CDR1 and CDR2: SEHNR, FQNEAQ (reference sequence). The CDR3 nucleotides read TGTGCCAGCAGTTCAACTAGTTACGAGCAGTACTTC. Amino acids: CASSSTSYEQYF.

This clonotype showed up just a few times. The chain combines TRBV3-1 with TRBJ2-7; D is uncertain. The CDR3 spans 14 residues. Germline CDR1 is LGHDT and CDR2 is YNNKEL (reference sequence). Trimming cost V 4 bases and J 9 bases, with 19 bases left between them. Here the CDR3 reads CASSPDPLTWWQYV. CDR3 coding DNA: TGTGCCAGCAGCCCAGATCCCCTTACATGGTGGCAGTACGTC.

This sequence joins TRBV29-1 and TRBJ2-5, with 11 nucleotides matching TRBD2. V dropped 5 bases and J dropped 1; count of bases not matched to a gene: 9. CDR3 length equals 16 residues. Germline V gives CDR1 SQVTM, CDR2 ANQGSEA. The CDR3 here is CSVRPYLAGGQETQYF. CDR3 nucleotide sequence: TGCAGCGTTCGTCCCTACCTAGCGGGGGGCCAAGAGACCCAGTACTTC.

This clonotype was seen a few times. CDR3 sequence reads: CATQTVTTDTQYF. Here the CDR3 DNA reads TGTGCCACCCAAACGGTGACAACAGATACGCAGTATTTT. The chain has TRBV6-2 or TRBV6-3 and TRBJ2-3; D not resolved. CDR3 length: 13 residues. Germline CDR1 reads MNHEY; CDR2 reads SVGEGT. V was trimmed by 10 bases and J by 3 bases, leaving 14 bases between them.

The J gene is TRBJ1-1, the V gene TRBV7-9, with D possibly matching TRBD1 (5 bases). Germline assignment: CDR1 SEHNR and CDR2 FQNEAQ (reference sequence). The CDR3 has 13 amino acids. V was trimmed by 7 bases and J by 1 base, leaving 10 bases between them. CDR3 amino acids: CASNRDENTEAFF. CDR3 in DNA: TGTGCCAGCAACCGGGACGAGAACACTGAAGCTTTCTTT.

The chain links TRBV18 to TRBJ2-5; D gene unclear. Deletions cut 3 bases from V and 1 base from J, with 9 bases between. The CDR3 extends over 14 amino acids. Germline-derived CDR1 and CDR2 are KGHSH and LQKENI. Here the CDR3 reads CASSPRVVQETQYF. The DNA of the CDR3 is TGTGCCAGCTCACCTCGGGTGGTCCAAGAGACCCAGTACTTC.

V usage is TRBV7-2 and J usage is TRBJ2-5; no reliable D call. The CDR3 covers 13 residues. Deletions cut 3 bases from V and 5 bases from J, with 10 bases between. Germline loops: CDR1 SGHTA, CDR2 FQGNSA. CDR3 sequence reads: CASSLRSVETQYF. CDR3 sequence (DNA): TGTGCCAGCAGCTTGCGTTCTGTGGAGACCCAGTACTTC.

The chain couples TRBV7-9 to TRBJ2-3; D possibly uses TRBD1 or TRBD2 (5 bases each). Germline V CDR1 and CDR2: SEHNR, FQNEAQ (reference sequence). V was trimmed by 4 bases and J by 9 bases, leaving 17 bases between them. The CDR3 sequence is 14 residues long. CDR3 loop: CASSSLEVSGTQYF. CDR3 in DNA: TGTGCCAGCAGCTCCTTGGAGGTTTCAGGGACGCAGTATTTT.

This clonotype was observed a handful of times. J is TRBJ2-3 and V is TRBV5-1; D ambiguous. Trimming stripped 5 bases from V and 4 bases from J, with 8 bases between. CDR3 length: 12 residues. CDR1 and CDR2 from the germline V gene are SGHRS and YFSETQ. The DNA for the CDR3 is TGCGCCAGCAGTATTAACGCAGATACGCAGTATTTT. Translation gives CASSINADTQYF.